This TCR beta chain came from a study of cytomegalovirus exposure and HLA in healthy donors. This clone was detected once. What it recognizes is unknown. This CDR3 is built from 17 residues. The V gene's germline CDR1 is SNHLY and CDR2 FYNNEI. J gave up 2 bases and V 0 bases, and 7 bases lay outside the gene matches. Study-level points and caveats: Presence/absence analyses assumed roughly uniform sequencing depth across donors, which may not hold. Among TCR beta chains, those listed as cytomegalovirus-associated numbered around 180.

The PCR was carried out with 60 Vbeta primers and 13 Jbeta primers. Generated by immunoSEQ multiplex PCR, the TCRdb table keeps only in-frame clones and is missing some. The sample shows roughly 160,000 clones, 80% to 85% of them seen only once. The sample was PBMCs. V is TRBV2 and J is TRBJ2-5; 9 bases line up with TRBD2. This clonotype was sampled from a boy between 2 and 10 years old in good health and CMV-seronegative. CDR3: CASSEALLAGTQETQYF. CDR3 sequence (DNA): TGTGCCAGCAGTGAAGCGCTCCTAGCGGGGACGCAAGAGACCCAGTACTTC.